These T cell receptor beta chains were read from a single sample in a study of vaccination and CD4 T cells after COVID-19. In TCRdb, the PCR reads were re-called with MiXCR into one record per CDR3 protein. The sample includes just over 35,000 distinct CDR3 sequences, under 45% of them seen just once. The input for sequencing was CD4+ T cells from blood, taken about 7 months after SARS-CoV-2 vaccination. The receptors were gathered from a human donor who had recovered from COVID-19. The CDR3 runs from the conserved cysteine through the conserved F or W. D genes are given only for firm matches. Expanded clones get a size class; other rows say once, few or many, or leave the size out.

CDR3nt: TGTGCCAGCAGCCCCGGGGCAGAACAAGAGACCCAGTACTTC
CDR3aa: CASSPGAEQETQYF
j_gene: TRBJ2-5
d_gene: NA
v_gene: TRBV7-9
abundance: few

CDR3nt: TGTGCCAGCAATTCTCCCGGACGGTCCCAAGAGACCCAGTACTTC
CDR3aa: CASNSPGRSQETQYF
j_gene: TRBJ2-5
d_gene: NA
v_gene: TRBV11-1
abundance: NA

CDR3nt: TGTGCCAGCAGCCTGGGAAGTACAGATACGCAGTATTTT
CDR3aa: CASSLGSTDTQYF
j_gene: TRBJ2-3
d_gene: NA
v_gene: TRBV7-3
abundance: medium-sized

CDR3nt: TGTGCCAGCAGCCCTTACCAACACACACAAGAGACCCAGTACTTC
CDR3aa: CASSPYQHTQETQYF
j_gene: TRBJ2-5
d_gene: NA
v_gene: TRBV5-6
abundance: NA

CDR3nt: TGTGCCAGCAGCCCGCTAGGGGGCTACACCGGGGAGCTGTTTTTT
CDR3aa: CASSPLGGYTGELFF
j_gene: TRBJ2-2
d_gene: TRBD1
v_gene: TRBV14
abundance: NA

CDR3nt: TGCAGTGCTAGAAACCGGGACAGCGTAGATACGCAGTATTTT
CDR3aa: CSARNRDSVDTQYF
j_gene: TRBJ2-3
d_gene: TRBD1
v_gene: TRBV20-1
abundance: few

CDR3nt: TGCAGCGTTGTACTCCGGGAGGGCCTGTATGAGCAGTTCTTC
CDR3aa: CSVVLREGLYEQFF
j_gene: TRBJ2-1
d_gene: TRBD2
v_gene: TRBV29-1
abundance: few

CDR3nt: TGTGCCAGCGGACTAGCGGGAGGTGGCGATGAGCAGTTCTTC
CDR3aa: CASGLAGGGDEQFF
j_gene: TRBJ2-1
d_gene: TRBD2
v_gene: TRBV6-2/TRBV6-3
abundance: NA

CDR3nt: TGCGCCAGCAGCCAGGCAACAGGGGGGAGCAATCAGCCCCAGCATTTT
CDR3aa: CASSQATGGSNQPQHF
j_gene: TRBJ1-5
d_gene: TRBD1
v_gene: TRBV4-1
abundance: few

CDR3nt: TGTGCCAGCAAAATAGGCACAGATACGCAGTATTTT
CDR3aa: CASKIGTDTQYF
j_gene: TRBJ2-3
d_gene: NA
v_gene: TRBV6-1
abundance: NA

CDR3nt: TGCAGTGCTTACAGGACTAGCGGGAGGTCCTACAATGAGCAGTTCTTC
CDR3aa: CSAYRTSGRSYNEQFF
j_gene: TRBJ2-1
d_gene: TRBD2
v_gene: TRBV20-1
abundance: few

CDR3nt: TGTGCCAGCAGCCCGACAGGGACGGGCAATCAGCCCCAGCATTTT
CDR3aa: CASSPTGTGNQPQHF
j_gene: TRBJ1-5
d_gene: TRBD1
v_gene: TRBV2
abundance: NA

CDR3nt: TGTGCCAGCAGTGAAAGGAGCGGGAGGCACACCGGGGAGCTGTTTTTT
CDR3aa: CASSERSGRHTGELFF
j_gene: TRBJ2-2
d_gene: TRBD2
v_gene: TRBV6-1
abundance: NA

CDR3nt: TGTGCCAGCTCTATGGTAGGGAACTATGGCTACACCTTC
CDR3aa: CASSMVGNYGYTF
j_gene: TRBJ1-2
d_gene: NA
v_gene: TRBV6-1
abundance: NA

CDR3nt: TGCAGTGCGAGTATCTCGGGCACCGGGGAGCTGTTTTTT
CDR3aa: CSASISGTGELFF
j_gene: TRBJ2-2
d_gene: NA
v_gene: TRBV20-1
abundance: NA

CDR3nt: TGTGCCAGCTTTCAAGTCCAATTAGGCTACACCTTC
CDR3aa: CASFQVQLGYTF
j_gene: TRBJ1-2
d_gene: NA
v_gene: TRBV6-1
abundance: few

CDR3nt: TGCAGTGCTAGAGCTGAGTTGGGGGGACTAGATATCAATGAGCAGTTCTTC
CDR3aa: CSARAELGGLDINEQFF
j_gene: TRBJ2-1
d_gene: TRBD2
v_gene: TRBV20-1
abundance: once

CDR3nt: TGTGCCAGCATCCGTAGGGGAGGAACTGAAGCTTTCTTT
CDR3aa: CASIRRGGTEAFF
j_gene: TRBJ1-1
d_gene: NA
v_gene: TRBV28
abundance: NA

CDR3nt: TGTGCCAGCAGAGCGGGACTAGCGGGAGGCTCCACTTCTGGGGCCAACGTCCTGACTTTC
CDR3aa: CASRAGLAGGSTSGANVLTF
j_gene: TRBJ2-6
d_gene: TRBD2
v_gene: TRBV2
abundance: NA

CDR3nt: TGTGCCAGCAGCTTGACTAGCGGTCAAGAGACCCAGTACTTC
CDR3aa: CASSLTSGQETQYF
j_gene: TRBJ2-5
d_gene: TRBD2
v_gene: TRBV5-4
abundance: NA

CDR3nt: TGTGCCATCACCTGGGTCGCACTAGCGACGGAGGACAATGAGCAGTTCTTC
CDR3aa: CAITWVALATEDNEQFF
j_gene: TRBJ2-1
d_gene: TRBD2
v_gene: TRBV7-9
abundance: few

CDR3nt: TGTGCCAGCAGTTTTAGGATAGGGGGCAATGAGCAGTTCTTC
CDR3aa: CASSFRIGGNEQFF
j_gene: TRBJ2-1
d_gene: NA
v_gene: TRBV28
abundance: NA

CDR3nt: TGCAGTGCTGGCGGTCACAGGGGATGGAATAATGAGCAGTTCTTC
CDR3aa: CSAGGHRGWNNEQFF
j_gene: TRBJ2-1
d_gene: TRBD1
v_gene: TRBV20-1
abundance: NA

CDR3nt: TGTGCCAGTAGTATCGTAGGGGGCGAGGCAGATACGCAGTATTTT
CDR3aa: CASSIVGGEADTQYF
j_gene: TRBJ2-3
d_gene: TRBD1
v_gene: TRBV19
abundance: NA

CDR3nt: TGCAGTGCTAGTACCGCCCGGGGATTCGCTGAAGCTTTCTTT
CDR3aa: CSASTARGFAEAFF
j_gene: TRBJ1-1
d_gene: NA
v_gene: TRBV20-1
abundance: NA

CDR3nt: TGTGCCAGCAGTTACCGAGACAGGGACCCCTACGAGCAGTACTTC
CDR3aa: CASSYRDRDPYEQYF
j_gene: TRBJ2-7
d_gene: TRBD1
v_gene: TRBV6-5
abundance: NA

CDR3nt: TGTGCCAGCAGCTCACCCTCCTACGGGACGGAATATTTGTGGAACACCATATATTTT
CDR3aa: CASSSPSYGTEYLWNTIYF
j_gene: TRBJ1-3
d_gene: NA
v_gene: TRBV7-9
abundance: NA

CDR3nt: TGCAGTGCTGTTAGGGGTGGGGGAGACTACAATGAGCAGTTCTTC
CDR3aa: CSAVRGGGDYNEQFF
j_gene: TRBJ2-1
d_gene: NA
v_gene: TRBV20-1
abundance: once

CDR3nt: TGTGCCAGCAGTTGGGACAGGGCATCTGGCGAGCAGTACTTC
CDR3aa: CASSWDRASGEQYF
j_gene: TRBJ2-7
d_gene: TRBD1
v_gene: TRBV6-2/TRBV6-3
abundance: NA